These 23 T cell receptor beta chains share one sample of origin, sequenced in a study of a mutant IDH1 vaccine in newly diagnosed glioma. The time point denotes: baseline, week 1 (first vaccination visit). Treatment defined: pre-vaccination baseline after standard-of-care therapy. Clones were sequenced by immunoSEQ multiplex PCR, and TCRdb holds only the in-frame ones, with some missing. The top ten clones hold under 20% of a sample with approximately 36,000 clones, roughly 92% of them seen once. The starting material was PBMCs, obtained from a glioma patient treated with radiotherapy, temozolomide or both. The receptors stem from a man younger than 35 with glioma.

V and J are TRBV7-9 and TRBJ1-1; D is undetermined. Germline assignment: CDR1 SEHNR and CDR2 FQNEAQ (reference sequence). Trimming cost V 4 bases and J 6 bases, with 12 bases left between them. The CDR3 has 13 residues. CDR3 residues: CASSSTVRPEAFF. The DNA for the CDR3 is TGTGCCAGCAGCTCAACGGTTCGACCTGAAGCTTTCTTT.

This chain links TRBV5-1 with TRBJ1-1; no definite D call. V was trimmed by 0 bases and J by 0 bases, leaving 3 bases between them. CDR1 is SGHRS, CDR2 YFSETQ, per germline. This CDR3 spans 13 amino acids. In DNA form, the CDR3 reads TGCGCCAGCAGCTTGGCGGTGAACACTGAAGCTTTCTTT. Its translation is CASSLAVNTEAFF.

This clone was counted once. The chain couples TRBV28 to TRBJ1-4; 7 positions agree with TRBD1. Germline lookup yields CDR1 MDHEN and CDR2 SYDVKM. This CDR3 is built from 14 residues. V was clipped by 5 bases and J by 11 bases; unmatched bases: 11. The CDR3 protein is CASSTGQVVRKLFF. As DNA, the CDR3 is TGTGCCAGCAGTACCGGACAGGTAGTGAGGAAACTGTTTTTT.

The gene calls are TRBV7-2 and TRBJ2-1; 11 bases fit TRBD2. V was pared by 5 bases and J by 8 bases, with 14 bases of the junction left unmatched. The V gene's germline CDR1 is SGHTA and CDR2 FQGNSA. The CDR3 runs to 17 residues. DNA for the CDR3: TGTGCCAGCAGCCCCAGAAGGACTAGCGGGTGGCTCGATGAGCAGTTCTTC. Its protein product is CASSPRRTSGWLDEQFF.

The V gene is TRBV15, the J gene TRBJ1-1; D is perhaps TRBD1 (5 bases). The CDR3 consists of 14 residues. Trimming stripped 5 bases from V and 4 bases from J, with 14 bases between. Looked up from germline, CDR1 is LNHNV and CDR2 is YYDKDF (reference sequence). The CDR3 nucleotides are TGTGCCACCAGCCGCCCCGGCAGGGCCACTGAAGCTTTCTTT. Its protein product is CATSRPGRATEAFF.

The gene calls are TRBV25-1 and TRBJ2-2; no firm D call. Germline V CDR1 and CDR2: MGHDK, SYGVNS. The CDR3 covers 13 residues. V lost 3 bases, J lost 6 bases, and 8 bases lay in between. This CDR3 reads CASSDRLAGELFF. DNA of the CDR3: TGTGCCAGCAGTGACCGTCTTGCCGGGGAGCTGTTTTTT.

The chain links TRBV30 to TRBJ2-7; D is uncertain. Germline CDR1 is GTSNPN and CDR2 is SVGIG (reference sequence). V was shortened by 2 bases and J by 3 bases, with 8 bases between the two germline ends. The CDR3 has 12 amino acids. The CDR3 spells CAWSPNNYEQYF. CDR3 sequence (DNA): TGTGCCTGGAGTCCAAACAACTACGAGCAGTACTTC.

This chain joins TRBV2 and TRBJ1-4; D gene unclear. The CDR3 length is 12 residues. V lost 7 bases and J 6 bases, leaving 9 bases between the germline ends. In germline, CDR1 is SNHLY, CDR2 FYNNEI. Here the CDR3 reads CASTRTHEKLFF. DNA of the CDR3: TGTGCCAGCACTCGGACCCATGAAAAACTGTTTTTT.

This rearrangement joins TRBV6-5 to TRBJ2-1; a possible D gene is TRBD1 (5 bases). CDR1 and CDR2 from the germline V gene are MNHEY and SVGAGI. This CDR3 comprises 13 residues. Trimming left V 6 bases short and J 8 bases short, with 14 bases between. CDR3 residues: CASSPTGADEQFF. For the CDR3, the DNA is TGTGCCAGCAGCCCGACTGGGGCCGATGAGCAGTTCTTC.

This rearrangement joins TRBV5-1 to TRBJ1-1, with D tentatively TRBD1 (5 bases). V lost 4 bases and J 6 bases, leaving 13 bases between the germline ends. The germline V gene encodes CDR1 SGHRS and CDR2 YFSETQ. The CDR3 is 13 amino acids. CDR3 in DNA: TGCGCCAGCAGCGTGGGGCCGGGGCCTGAAGCTTTCTTT. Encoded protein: CASSVGPGPEAFF. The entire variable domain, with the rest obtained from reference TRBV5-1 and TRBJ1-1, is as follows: KAGVTQTPRYLIKTRGQQVTLSCSPISGHRSVSWYQQTPGQGLQFLFEYFSETQRNKGNFPGRFSGRQFSNSRSEMNVSTLELGDSALYLCASSVGPGPEAFFGQGTRLTVV.

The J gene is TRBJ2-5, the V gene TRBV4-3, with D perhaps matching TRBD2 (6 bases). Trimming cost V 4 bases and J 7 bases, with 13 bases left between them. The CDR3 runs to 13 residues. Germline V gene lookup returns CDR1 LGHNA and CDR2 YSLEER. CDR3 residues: CASSLGRSGTQYF. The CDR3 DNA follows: TGCGCCAGCAGCCTAGGGAGGTCGGGGACCCAGTACTTC.

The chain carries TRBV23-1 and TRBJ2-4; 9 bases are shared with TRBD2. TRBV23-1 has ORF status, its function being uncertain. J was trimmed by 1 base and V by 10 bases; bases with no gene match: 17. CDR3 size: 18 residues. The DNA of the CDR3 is TGCGCCACTCCCCCAACTAGCGGGCCTCCGAGGGCCAAAAACATTCAGTACTTC. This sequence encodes CATPPTSGPPRAKNIQYF.

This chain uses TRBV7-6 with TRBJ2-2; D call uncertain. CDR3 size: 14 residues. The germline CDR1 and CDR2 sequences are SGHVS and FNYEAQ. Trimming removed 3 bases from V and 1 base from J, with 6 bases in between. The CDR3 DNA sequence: TGTGCCAGCAGCTTGTCCCGGAACACCGGGGAGCTGTTTTTT. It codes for CASSLSRNTGELFF.

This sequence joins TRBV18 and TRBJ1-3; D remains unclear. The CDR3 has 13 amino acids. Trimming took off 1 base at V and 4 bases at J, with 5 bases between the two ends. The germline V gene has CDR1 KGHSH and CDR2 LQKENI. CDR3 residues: CASSPLSGNTIYF. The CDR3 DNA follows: TGTGCCAGCTCACCACTGTCCGGAAACACCATATATTTT.

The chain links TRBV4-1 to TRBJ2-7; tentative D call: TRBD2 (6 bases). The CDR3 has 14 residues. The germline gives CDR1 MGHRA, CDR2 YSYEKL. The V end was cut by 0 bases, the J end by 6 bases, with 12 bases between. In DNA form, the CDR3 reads TGCGCCAGCAGCCAAGATTCGAGGGGAGGCGAGCAGTACTTC. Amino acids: CASSQDSRGGEQYF.

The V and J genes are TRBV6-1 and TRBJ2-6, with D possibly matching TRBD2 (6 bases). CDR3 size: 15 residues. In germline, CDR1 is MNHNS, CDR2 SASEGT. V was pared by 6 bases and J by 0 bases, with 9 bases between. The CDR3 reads CASRAGGSGANVLTF. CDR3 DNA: TGTGCCAGCAGGGCCGGGGGCTCTGGGGCCAACGTCCTGACTTTC.

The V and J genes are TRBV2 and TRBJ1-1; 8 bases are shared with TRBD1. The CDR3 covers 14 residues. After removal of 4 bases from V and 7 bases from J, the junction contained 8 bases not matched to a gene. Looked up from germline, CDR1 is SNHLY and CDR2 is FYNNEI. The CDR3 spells CASSGGQETFEAFF. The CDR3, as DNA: TGTGCCAGCAGTGGGGGACAGGAAACGTTTGAAGCTTTCTTT.

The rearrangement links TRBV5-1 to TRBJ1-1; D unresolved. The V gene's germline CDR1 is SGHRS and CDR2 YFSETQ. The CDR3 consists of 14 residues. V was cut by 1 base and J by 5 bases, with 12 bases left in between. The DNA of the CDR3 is TGCGCCAGCAGCTTGCTCCCTGGGCGGACTGAAGCTTTCTTT. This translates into CASSLLPGRTEAFF.

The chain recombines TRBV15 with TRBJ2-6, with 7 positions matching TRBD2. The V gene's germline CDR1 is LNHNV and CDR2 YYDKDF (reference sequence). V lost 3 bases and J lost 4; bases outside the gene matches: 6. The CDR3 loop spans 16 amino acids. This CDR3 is CATSRKAGVGANVLTF. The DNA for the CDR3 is TGTGCCACCAGCAGGAAGGCGGGGGTCGGGGCCAACGTCCTGACTTTC.

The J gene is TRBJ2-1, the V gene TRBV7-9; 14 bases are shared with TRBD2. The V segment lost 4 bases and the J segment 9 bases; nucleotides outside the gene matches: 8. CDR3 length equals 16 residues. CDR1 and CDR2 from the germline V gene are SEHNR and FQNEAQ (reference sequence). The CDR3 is CASSWVPGLAGAEQFF. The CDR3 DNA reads TGTGCCAGCAGCTGGGTACCGGGACTAGCGGGAGCTGAGCAGTTCTTC.

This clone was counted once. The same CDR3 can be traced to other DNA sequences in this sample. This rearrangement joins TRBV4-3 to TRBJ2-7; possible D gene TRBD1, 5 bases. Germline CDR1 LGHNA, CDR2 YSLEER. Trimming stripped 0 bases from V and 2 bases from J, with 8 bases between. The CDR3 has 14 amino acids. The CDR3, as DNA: TGCGCCAGCAGCCAAGATCAGGGCCCCTACGAGCAGTACTTC. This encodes CASSQDQGPYEQYF.

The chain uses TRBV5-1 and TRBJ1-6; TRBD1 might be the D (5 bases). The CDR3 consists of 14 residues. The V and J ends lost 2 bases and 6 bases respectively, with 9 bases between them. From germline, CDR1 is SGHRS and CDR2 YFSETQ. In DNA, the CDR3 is TGCGCCAGCAGCTTCGACAGATTTAATTCACCCCTCCACTTT. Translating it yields CASSFDRFNSPLHF.

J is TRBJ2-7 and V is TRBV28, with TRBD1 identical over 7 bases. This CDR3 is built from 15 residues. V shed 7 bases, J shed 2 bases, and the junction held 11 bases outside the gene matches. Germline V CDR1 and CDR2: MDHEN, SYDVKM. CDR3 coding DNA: TGTGCCAGCAACTTTCAGGGGGAAAGCACCTACGAGCAGTACTTC. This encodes CASNFQGESTYEQYF.